This T cell receptor beta chain was sequenced in a study of T cell responses to AZD1222 COVID-19 vaccine. V lost 5 bases, J lost 4 bases, and 8 bases stayed unmatched. In germline, CDR1 is MNHEY, CDR2 SVGAGI. The CDR3 is 15 amino acids. Data came from immunoSEQ multiplex PCR; TCRdb stores just in-frame clones and leaves some out. Of about 90,000 clones listed, about 89% were seen once; the top ten hold approximately 5%. This chain links TRBV6-5 with TRBJ1-2, with 9 bases that match TRBD1. Sample: peripheral blood, taken 28 days after the second AZD1222 dose. This TCR derives from an adult who received the AZD1222 COVID-19 vaccine. The CDR3, as DNA: TGTGCCAGCAGTAAACAGGGGGCACTTAGCTATGGCTACACCTTC. This gives the protein CASSKQGALSYGYTF.